A single sample gave rise to the 22 T cell receptor beta chains below, sequenced in a study of blood T cells in healthy people across ages (dated by TCRdb to between 2014 and 2016). Library creation used 5' RACE. The data were produced on an Illumina HiSeq 2500. A second PCR of roughly 7 to 11 cycles was performed with a sample-barcoded 5' primer and a J-beta primer mix. In TCRdb, the public reads were trimmed at Q25 with fastp and aligned with MiXCR, with productive beta chains retained. Each CDR3 protein gets just one entry, which takes the most common genes and DNA from the rows behind it. A total of hundreds of thousands of distinct CDR3 sequences appear in this sample, 32% of them only once. The ten biggest clones cover just over 15% of the sample. Source material: blood. These receptors were collected from a woman aged 80 or older in good health. Donor details come from another sample of the same person, matched by shared clones.

With respect to this clonotype: A much larger clone differs by one base, so this may be a read error. V gene TRBV7-9 combines with J gene TRBJ2-1; the match to TRBD2 covers 15 bases. This CDR3 is built from 17 residues. Germline CDR1 SEHNR, CDR2 FQNEAQ (reference sequence). J was trimmed by 10 bases and V by 5 bases; bases with no gene match: 12. CDR3 protein: CASSPGTSGGYSYEQFF. CDR3 in DNA: TGTGCCAGCAGCCCGGGGACTAGCGGGGGGTACTCCTACGAGCAGTTCTTC.

This clonotype was seen at least ten times. This chain joins TRBV3-1 and TRBJ2-7; 7 bases fit TRBD1. CDR1 LGHDT and CDR2 YNNKEL come from the germline V gene (reference sequence). The CDR3 is 14 residues long. Trimming at V came to 3 bases and at J to 2 bases, leaving 4 bases not matched to a gene. CDR3 coding DNA: TGTGCCAGCAGCCATACGACAGGGACCTACGAGCAGTACTTC. Amino acids: CASSHTTGTYEQYF.

Ten or more counts support this clonotype. The J gene is TRBJ1-5, the V gene TRBV5-1; D might be TRBD1 (6 bases). CDR1 is SGHRS and CDR2 is YFSETQ in the germline V gene. CDR3 size: 15 residues. V gave up 1 base and J gave up 6 bases, with 14 bases separating them. DNA of the CDR3: TGCGCCAGCAGCTTGCTGGGGGCGAGGGGTCAGCCCCAGCATTTT. It specifies CASSLLGARGQPQHF.

This clonotype was counted ten times or more. A read error is possible here, since a much larger clone lies one base away. The V gene is TRBV7-2, the J gene TRBJ1-4; D unresolved. This CDR3 comprises 13 residues. CDR1 and CDR2 from the germline V gene are SGHTA and FQGNSA. The CDR3 DNA sequence: TGTGCCAGCAGCTTGAACCCTGAGGGAAAACGGTTTTTT. This sequence encodes CASSLNPEGKRFF.

This clonotype came up many times. The chain employs TRBV30 and TRBJ1-6; TRBD1 matches at 9 bases. V gave up 5 bases and J gave up 7 bases; unmatched junction bases: 3. The CDR3 is made up of 13 amino acids. Germline V gives CDR1 GTSNPN, CDR2 SVGIG (reference sequence). The CDR3 region is CAWGDRENSPLHF. DNA for the CDR3: TGTGCCTGGGGGGACAGGGAGAATTCACCCCTCCACTTT.

There are many counts of this clonotype. The chain uses TRBV13 and TRBJ2-3, with TRBD2 matching 9 bases. This CDR3 has 16 amino acids. Germline V gene data show CDR1 as PRHDT and CDR2 as FYEKMQ (reference sequence). Germline trimming cut 7 bases from V and 0 bases from J; bases unmatched to any gene: 8. The CDR3 spells CASIEAGGSSTDTQYF. CDR3 DNA: TGTGCCAGCATCGAAGCGGGGGGTTCTAGCACAGATACGCAGTATTTT.

This clonotype showed up just a few times. The CDR3 protein is CASSSGVQGGTDTQYF. CDR3 nucleotides: TGTGCCAGCTCATCGGGGGTCCAGGGAGGCACAGATACGCAGTATTTT. The genes are TRBV18 and TRBJ2-3; possible D gene TRBD2, 6 bases. Germline V CDR1 and CDR2: KGHSH, LQKENI. The CDR3 contains 16 residues. Trimming cost V 5 bases and J 1 base, with 16 bases left between them. The whole variable domain, remainder taken from reference TRBV18 and TRBJ2-3, is NAGVMQNPRHLVRRRGQEARLRCSPMKGHSHVYWYRQLPEEGLKFMVYLQKENIIDESGMPKERFSAEFPKEGPSILRIQQVVRGDSAAYFCASSSGVQGGTDTQYFGPGTRLTVL.

This clonotype was seen at least ten times. The V and J genes are TRBV10-3 and TRBJ2-6; D may be TRBD1 or TRBD2 (6 bases each). The ends were cut back, 4 bases at V and 2 bases at J, with 18 bases in the middle. The CDR3 consists of 18 residues. Germline CDR1 reads ENHRY; CDR2 reads SYGVKD. DNA of the CDR3: TGTGCCATCAGTGGAAGGGGGGCCGGGGGCGCTGGGGCCAACGTCCTGACTTTC. Its protein is CAISGRGAGGAGANVLTF.

The rearrangement links TRBV29-1 to TRBJ2-1; 11 positions match TRBD2. In germline, CDR1 is SQVTM, CDR2 ANQGSEA. Germline trimming cut 6 bases from V and 3 bases from J; bases unmatched to any gene: 4. This CDR3 has 14 residues. This chain's CDR3 is CSVMTSGDYNEQFF. The CDR3 coding sequence is TGCAGCGTAATGACTAGCGGGGACTACAATGAGCAGTTCTTC.

This clonotype was seen repeatedly, ten times or more. The gene calls are TRBV7-9 and TRBJ1-1, with no clear D. CDR1 is SEHNR, CDR2 FQNEAQ, per germline (reference sequence). Trimming cost V 1 base and J 6 bases, with 12 bases left between them. This CDR3 spans 14 amino acids. CDR3 coding DNA: TGTGCCAGCAGCTTAGTGAGGGAGGTCGCTGAAGCTTTCTTT. Protein: CASSLVREVAEAFF. Looking up the rest from reference TRBV7-9 and TRBJ1-1 gives the full variable domain: DTGVSQNPRHKITKRGQNVTFRCDPISEHNRLYWYRQTLGQGPEFLTYFQNEAQLEKSRLLSDRFSAERPKGSFSTLEIQRTEQGDSAMYLCASSLVREVAEAFFGQGTRLTVV.

V gene TRBV14 combines with J gene TRBJ2-7, with TRBD1 as a possible D gene (7 bases). CDR3 length: 15 amino acids. V was pared by 7 bases and J by 1 base, with 17 bases between. The germline CDR1 and CDR2 sequences are SGHDN and FVKESK. The CDR3 DNA sequence: TGTGCCAGCAACCAGCTGACAGGGACTTCCTACGAGCAGTACTTC. It yields the protein CASNQLTGTSYEQYF.

On this clonotype itself: A single base separates this from a much larger clone, so it may be a read error. Here the CDR3 reads CASSLRAGATPMRGEQFF. CDR3 DNA sequence: TGTGCCAGCAGCTTGAGGGCGGGGGCCACCCCCATGCGGGGTGAGCAGTTCTTC. This sequence joins TRBV5-5 and TRBJ2-1; possible D gene TRBD2, 7 bases. The germline CDR1 and CDR2 sequences are SGHKS and YYEKEE (reference sequence). The CDR3 covers 18 residues. Trimming removed 1 base at V and 9 bases at J, with 26 bases between.

Comment on this clonotype: A much larger clone is a single base away; this may be a read error. The V and J genes are TRBV4-1 and TRBJ2-3; D may match TRBD1 or TRBD2 (5 bases each). CDR1 and CDR2 (germline): MGHRA, YSYEKL. CDR3 length equals 14 residues. The CDR3 sequence is CASNQVPGPDTQYF. The CDR3 DNA reads as TGCGCCAGCAACCAAGTTCCGGGGCCAGATACGCAGTATTTT.

There are many counts of this clonotype. The rearrangement joins TRBV19 to TRBJ2-5; 9 nucleotides align to TRBD1. CDR1 LNHDA and CDR2 SQIVND come from the germline V gene (reference sequence). J was trimmed by 6 bases and V by 5 bases; bases with no gene match: 10. The CDR3 loop spans 15 amino acids. The CDR3 sequence: CASSELGQGTKTQYF. The DNA of the CDR3 is TGTGCCAGTAGTGAACTAGGACAGGGGACAAAGACCCAGTACTTC.

Of note for this clonotype: A much more abundant neighbour one base away suggests this may be a read error. The chain employs TRBV7-3 and TRBJ2-1, with 9 bases fitting TRBD2. Germline V lookup: CDR1 SGHTA, CDR2 FQGTGA. Trimming took 5 bases from V and 6 from J; bases not matched to a gene: 8. CDR3 length: 15 residues. Here the CDR3 DNA reads TGTGCCAGCAGCCAGGCGGGGGGGACTCTCAATGAGCAGTTCTTC. This codes for CASSQAGGTLNEQFF.

J is TRBJ2-1 and V is TRBV7-8; TRBD1 aligns across 7 bases. The junction had 18 bases not matched to a gene; V was cut back by 1 base and J by 15 bases. Germline V gene lookup returns CDR1 SGHVS and CDR2 FQNEAQ. The CDR3 loop spans 16 amino acids. The CDR3 protein is CASSLDAGHRGSLGFF. Written as DNA, the CDR3 is TGTGCCAGCAGCTTAGACGCAGGCCACAGGGGTTCCTTAGGGTTCTTC.

This clonotype appeared many times. The chain joins TRBV7-2 to TRBJ1-1; 7 nucleotides match TRBD1. This CDR3 contains 12 residues. The V and J ends lost 5 bases and 7 bases, in that order; junction bases with no gene match: 4. Germline assignment: CDR1 SGHTA and CDR2 FQGNSA. CDR3 region: CASSPYRGEAFF. In DNA, the CDR3 is TGTGCCAGCAGCCCCTACAGGGGTGAAGCTTTCTTT.

With respect to this clonotype: The junction departs from germline at one end; a sequencing error may be responsible. The chain couples TRBV5-5 to TRBJ1-2, with D tentatively TRBD1 (6 bases). The V gene's germline CDR1 is SGHKS and CDR2 YYEKEE (reference sequence). The CDR3 has 14 amino acids. CDR3 in amino acids: CTSIDRRWNYGYTF. CDR3 in DNA: TGTACCAGCATCGACAGGAGGTGGAACTATGGCTACACCTTC.

This clonotype showed up many times. The J gene is TRBJ2-7, the V gene TRBV5-6, with D perhaps TRBD1 or TRBD2 (5 bases each). Germline V CDR1 and CDR2: SGHDT, YYEEEE. Trimming pared 1 base from V and 3 bases from J, leaving 11 bases between. The length of the CDR3 is 14 residues. The CDR3 loop is CASSLNRDLYEQYF. CDR3 nucleotide sequence: TGTGCCAGCAGCTTGAACCGGGACCTCTACGAGCAGTACTTC.

The chain has TRBV7-3 and TRBJ2-3; 9 nucleotides align to TRBD2. The germline V gene has CDR1 SGHTA and CDR2 FQGTGA. The CDR3 totals 18 residues. J was trimmed by 3 bases and V by 2 bases; bases with no gene match: 12. The CDR3 DNA reads TGTGCCAGCAGCTTAGGGGGTAGCGGGAGATACGGAACAGATACGCAGTATTTT. Its translation is CASSLGGSGRYGTDTQYF.

In its sample, this clonotype was seen many times. This chain uses TRBV7-2 with TRBJ2-5; D perhaps matches TRBD1 (7 bases). Germline V gene sequence: CDR1 SGHTA, CDR2 FQGNSA. The CDR3 covers 15 residues. Trimming shortened V by 2 bases and J by 3 bases, and 13 bases separated the two germline ends. In DNA form, the CDR3 reads TGTGCCAGCAGCTTACCAGGCAGGGGGGAAGAGACCCAGTACTTC. This sequence encodes CASSLPGRGEETQYF. Looking up the rest from reference TRBV7-2 and TRBJ2-5 gives the full variable domain: GAGVSQSPSNKVTEKGKDVELRCDPISGHTALYWYRQSLGQGLEFLIYFQGNSAPDKSGLPSDRFSAERTGGSVSTLTIQRTQQEDSAVYLCASSLPGRGEETQYFGPGTRLLVL.

Here the CDR3 DNA reads TGTGCCAGCAGTGGGGGGGGGATAGATGAAAAACTGTTTTTT. This encodes CASSGGGIDEKLFF. The chain couples TRBV9 to TRBJ1-4; tentative D call: TRBD1 (5 bases). Germline V gives CDR1 SGDLS, CDR2 YYNGEE. The CDR3 runs to 14 residues. Trimming took 5 bases from V and 6 from J, leaving 14 bases between them.